This note documents a single TCR beta chain sequence. Its antigen remains unknown. The CDR3 has 17 amino acids. Germline V gene data show CDR1 as LGHNA and CDR2 as YNFKEQ. With 3 bases removed from V and 3 bases from J, the gap between germline ends came to 18 bases. Antigen-specific CD4+ T cells were expanded with viral peptide pools in the ViraFEST assay before sequencing. Researchers isolated CD4+ T cells once less than 13 days of culture had elapsed. PCR confirmed that the person was infected with SARS-CoV-2 between March and December 2020. The authors exchanged half the medium for IL-2 medium on days 3 and 7. This sample is part of a study of vaccination effects on CD4 cells after COVID-19. The data were produced by immunoSEQ multiplex PCR, yet TCRdb's version contains in-frame clones alone and is incomplete. The table has tens of thousands of clones, roughly three quarters seen once.

The TCR sequence derives from a human donor who had a prior SARS-CoV-2 infection. This sample comprised CD4+ T cells from PBMCs cultured with HIV peptides, obtained before COVID-19 vaccination. Described subset: HIV-1 Nef peptide pool negative control/reference culture. This chain joins TRBV4-2 and TRBJ1-3; D perhaps matches TRBD1 (5 bases). CDR3 in amino acids: CASSQRSGVGDGNTIYF. The CDR3 nucleotides are TGTGCCAGCAGCCAGCGCTCGGGGGTTGGGGATGGAAACACCATATATTTT.